The 30 T cell receptor beta chains given below trace back to one sample, sequenced in a study of T-cell reconstitution after alpha-beta-depleted transplantation in children. This sample's TCRbeta library carried unique molecular identifier barcodes. MiXCR was run by TCRdb on the PCR reads, yielding one entry per CDR3 protein. The sample yields approximately 290,000 distinct CDR3 sequences, roughly 10% seen once. Material: peripheral blood, obtained 180 days after TCRalphabeta/CD19-depleted stem cell transplant. The receptor source for this set is a male patient between 2 and 9 years old who had a stem cell transplant for chronic granulomatous disease, so the T cells may come from the graft donor.

This clonotype has at least ten counts. V usage is TRBV5-1 and J usage is TRBJ2-1; D is undetermined. From germline, CDR1 is SGHRS and CDR2 YFSETQ. With 7 bases removed from V and 4 bases from J, the gap between germline ends came to 12 bases. This CDR3 region has 13 residues. The DNA of the CDR3 is TGCGCCAGCTCGTCCCGTGATTACAATGAGCAGTTCTTC. Its translation: CASSSRDYNEQFF.

This clonotype was seen at least ten times. The gene calls are TRBV9 and TRBJ2-2; D perhaps matches TRBD2 (6 bases). The germline V and J ends were trimmed by 4 bases and 6 bases, with 16 bases remaining between them. Germline values: CDR1 SGDLS, CDR2 YYNGEE. The CDR3 length is 15 residues. The CDR3 DNA reads as TGTGCCAGCAGCTCTTCTGGCGGGACCCCCGGGGAGCTGTTTTTT. Its translation: CASSSSGGTPGELFF.

This clonotype was counted ten times or more. The CDR3 loop is CASSAGLVPYEQYF. For the CDR3, the DNA is TGTGCCAGCAGTGCCGGACTAGTACCCTACGAGCAGTACTTC. The V and J genes are TRBV12-3 or TRBV12-4 and TRBJ2-7, with TRBD2 identical over 7 bases. The trim removed 5 bases at V and 2 bases at J, leaving 6 bases unmatched. The CDR3 loop spans 14 amino acids.

There are many counts of this clonotype. The rearrangement joins TRBV5-6 to TRBJ2-7; 8 nucleotides line up with TRBD2. The CDR3 is made up of 13 amino acids. Trimming took 5 bases from V and 12 from J; bases not matched to a gene: 13. Germline values: CDR1 SGHDT, CDR2 YYEEEE. CDR3 sequence: CASRGAGASVVYF. Written as DNA, the CDR3 is TGTGCCAGCAGGGGAGCGGGAGCCAGCGTGGTGTACTTC.

Many counts were recorded for this clonotype. The rearrangement links TRBV7-3 to TRBJ1-2; D unclear. The V end lost 4 bases, the J end lost 0 bases, and 15 bases lay between the germline ends. CDR3 length: 16 residues. Germline loops: CDR1 SGHTA, CDR2 FQGTGA. This chain's CDR3 is CASSSPRTVANYGYTF. The CDR3 DNA follows: TGTGCCAGCAGCTCACCCCGGACTGTCGCTAACTATGGCTACACCTTC. Full variable domain (rest looked up from reference TRBV7-3 and TRBJ1-2): GAGVSQTPSNKVTEKGKYVELRCDPISGHTALYWYRQSLGQGPEFLIYFQGTGAADDSGLPNDRFFAVRPEGSVSTLKIQRTERGDSAVYLCASSSPRTVANYGYTFGSGTRLTVV.

The genes are TRBV11-2 and TRBJ2-7; 8 bases align to TRBD1. The CDR3 loop spans 15 amino acids. Losses at the gene ends were 3 bases for V and 4 bases for J; bases not matched to a gene: 8. Germline values: CDR1 SGHAT, CDR2 FQNNGV. CDR3 bases: TGTGCCAGCAGCTTCTCAAGGGACAGGCTTTACGAGCAGTACTTC. The encoded protein is CASSFSRDRLYEQYF.

A note on this clonotype: Since a much larger clone is just one base distant, this may be a read error. The chain uses TRBV5-1 and TRBJ2-3; the D is unclear. Germline CDR1 reads SGHRS; CDR2 reads YFSETQ. The CDR3 is made up of 13 amino acids. V was clipped by 9 bases and J by 0 bases, with 11 bases between them. DNA of the CDR3: TGCGCCATCAGACTTGATAGCACAGATACGCAGTATTTT. It specifies CAIRLDSTDTQYF. Full variable domain (missing parts from reference TRBV5-1 and TRBJ2-3): KAGVTQTPRYLIKTRGQQVTLSCSPISGHRSVSWYQQTPGQGLQFLFEYFSETQRNKGNFPGRFSGRQFSNSRSEMNVSTLELGDSALYLCAIRLDSTDTQYFGPGTRLTVL.

This clonotype was seen at least ten times. The J gene is TRBJ2-1, the V gene TRBV3-1; D unclear. CDR3 length equals 17 residues. Per the germline V gene, CDR1 is LGHDT and CDR2 is YNNKEL (reference sequence). V was shortened by 3 bases and J by 5 bases, with 20 bases between the two germline ends. The CDR3 loop is CASSHQWGQRSNNEQFF. The CDR3 nucleotides are TGTGCCAGCAGCCACCAGTGGGGTCAAAGGAGCAACAATGAGCAGTTCTTC.

About this clonotype itself: A much larger clone is a single base away; this may be a read error. The chain links TRBV30 to TRBJ1-5; TRBD1 agrees at 7 bases. V lost 2 bases, J lost 3 bases, and 4 bases stayed unmatched. Germline assignment: CDR1 GTSNPN and CDR2 SVGIG (reference sequence). The CDR3 runs 14 residues. The CDR3 bases are TGTGCCTGGAGTAGGGACAGTGACAATCAGCCCCAGCATTTT. It encodes CAWSRDSDNQPQHF.

This clonotype was recorded many times. The chain carries TRBV11-1 and TRBJ2-7, with D perhaps being TRBD1 or TRBD2 (5 bases each). V was pared by 5 bases and J by 3 bases, with 14 bases between. The CDR3 loop spans 14 amino acids. Germline V gene data show CDR1 as SGHAT and CDR2 as FQDESV (reference sequence). CDR3 loop: CASSAGTVDYEQYF. In nucleotides, the CDR3 is TGTGCCAGCAGCGCCGGGACCGTAGACTACGAGCAGTACTTC.

This clonotype was seen ten or more times. J is TRBJ2-3 and V is TRBV14; D uncertain. The CDR3 has 14 residues. Germline CDR1 reads SGHDN; CDR2 reads FVKESK. The V end lost 4 bases, the J end lost 2 bases, and 10 bases lay between the germline ends. CDR3 bases: TGTGCCAGCAGCCCCCTATGGTTCACAGATACGCAGTATTTT. It is translated as CASSPLWFTDTQYF. Supplemented by reference TRBV14 and TRBJ2-3, the full variable domain reads EAGVTQFPSHSVIEKGQTVTLRCDPISGHDNLYWYRRVMGKEIKFLLHFVKESKQDESGMPNNRFLAERTGGTYSTLKVQPAELEDSGVYFCASSPLWFTDTQYFGPGTRLTVL.

This clonotype was recorded many times. V gene TRBV4-2 combines with J gene TRBJ2-5; possible D gene TRBD1, 5 bases. The CDR3 is 15 residues long. V was clipped by 0 bases and J by 0 bases, with 8 bases between them. Germline V lookup: CDR1 LGHNA, CDR2 YNFKEQ. The CDR3 DNA reads TGTGCCAGCAGCCAAGAGGGGCAGTACCAAGAGACCCAGTACTTC. It encodes CASSQEGQYQETQYF.

The genes are TRBV4-2 and TRBJ1-5; 8 nucleotides line up with TRBD1. Trimming at V came to 3 bases and at J to 0 bases, leaving 16 bases not matched to a gene. CDR3 length: 20 residues. Germline assignment: CDR1 LGHNA and CDR2 YNFKEQ. The CDR3 nucleotides read TGTGCCAGCAGCCACTACTCGACAGGGGTAGGGTCGAGTAGCAATCAGCCCCAGCATTTT. Encoded protein: CASSHYSTGVGSSSNQPQHF.

This clonotype has ten or more counts. CDR3 in amino acids: CASSYDPPGPGLAHNEQFF. Here the CDR3 DNA reads TGTGCCAGCAGTTATGATCCCCCCGGGCCGGGACTAGCCCACAATGAGCAGTTCTTC. The rearrangement joins TRBV12-3 or TRBV12-4 to TRBJ2-1; 9 nucleotides match TRBD2. Trimming took 4 bases from V and 5 from J; bases not matched to a gene: 18. The CDR3 is made up of 19 amino acids.

This clonotype came up many times. The chain recombines TRBV29-1 with TRBJ2-7, with D uncertain. CDR1 and CDR2 (germline): SQVTM, ANQGSEA. Deletions cut 4 bases from V and 6 bases from J, with 19 bases between. This CDR3 contains 14 residues. In DNA, the CDR3 is TGCAGCGTTGGTTTGGCTGGGATGCGTGGCGAGCAGTACTTC. As protein: CSVGLAGMRGEQYF.

Many counts were recorded for this clonotype. The CDR3 bases are TGTGCCAGCAGTTTTGCGGAGGGGCTTGTCAATGAGCAGTTCTTC. It encodes CASSFAEGLVNEQFF. The chain couples TRBV12-3 or TRBV12-4 to TRBJ2-1; TRBD2 might be the D (6 bases). With 3 bases removed from V and 6 bases from J, the gap between germline ends came to 15 bases. This CDR3 spans 15 amino acids.

This clonotype appeared many times. The chain joins TRBV7-3 to TRBJ2-7, with 8 positions matching TRBD2. Unmatched junction bases numbered 4, after V lost 2 bases and J lost 7 bases. CDR1 SGHTA and CDR2 FQGTGA come from the germline V gene. The CDR3 extends over 13 amino acids. As DNA, the CDR3 is TGTGCCAGCAGCTTAGAAGGGACTAGGGAGCAGTACTTC. As protein: CASSLEGTREQYF. Drawing the rest from reference TRBV7-3 and TRBJ2-7, the complete variable domain is GAGVSQTPSNKVTEKGKYVELRCDPISGHTALYWYRQSLGQGPEFLIYFQGTGAADDSGLPNDRFFAVRPEGSVSTLKIQRTERGDSAVYLCASSLEGTREQYFGPGTRLTVT.

This clonotype was picked up many times. This chain uses TRBV13 with TRBJ2-3; 9 positions agree with TRBD1. V trimming: 2 bases; J trimming: 1 base; junction bases outside the gene matches: 1. There are 15 residues in the CDR3. Looked up from germline, CDR1 is PRHDT and CDR2 is FYEKMQ (reference sequence). The CDR3 here is CASSLHRGRTDTQYF. CDR3 DNA: TGTGCCAGCAGCTTACACAGGGGGCGCACAGATACGCAGTATTTT. The full variable domain, rest sourced from reference TRBV13 and TRBJ2-3, is AAGVIQSPRHLIKEKRETATLKCYPIPRHDTVYWYQQGPGQDPQFLISFYEKMQSDKGSIPDRFSAQQFSDYHSELNMSSLELGDSALYFCASSLHRGRTDTQYFGPGTRLTVL.

With respect to this clonotype: This may be a read error: a much more frequent sequence differs by one nucleotide. V gene TRBV28 combines with J gene TRBJ2-7, with D possibly being TRBD1 or TRBD2 (5 bases each). V lost 7 bases and J lost 2, with 24 bases in between. The CDR3 has 17 amino acids. CDR1 is MDHEN, CDR2 SYDVKM, per germline. The CDR3: CASTGASMGYGTYEQYF. The CDR3 nucleotides read TGTGCCAGCACCGGGGCATCTATGGGATACGGAACCTACGAGCAGTACTTC. Full variable domain (outside the CDR3, taken from reference TRBV28 and TRBJ2-7): DVKVTQSSRYLVKRTGEKVFLECVQDMDHENMFWYRQDPGLGLRLIYFSYDVKMKEKGDIPEGYSVSREKKERFSLILESASTNQTSMYLCASTGASMGYGTYEQYFGPGTRLTVT.

Ten or more counts support this clonotype. The CDR3 protein is CSALYRNGGTDTQYF. Here the CDR3 DNA reads TGCAGTGCTCTATACCGAAACGGAGGCACAGATACGCAGTATTTT. The chain employs TRBV20-1 and TRBJ2-3; D is unclear. Trimming took 5 bases from V and 1 from J, leaving 16 bases between them. The CDR3 extends over 15 amino acids. Germline CDR1 and CDR2: DFQATT and SNEGSKA (reference sequence).

This clonotype was picked up a small number of times. The CDR3 spells CASSLTTSGMLYTGELFF. The CDR3 bases are TGTGCCAGCAGTTTAACGACTAGCGGGATGTTGTACACCGGGGAGCTGTTTTTT. The chain links TRBV27 to TRBJ2-2; 11 nucleotides match TRBD2. V dropped 2 bases and J dropped 3; count of bases not matched to a gene: 8. The CDR3 loop spans 18 amino acids. CDR1 and CDR2 from the germline V gene are MNHEY and SMNVEV (reference sequence).

The rearrangement links TRBV28 to TRBJ2-1; 8 nucleotides agree with TRBD1. The CDR3 runs to 15 residues. Germline V gene data show CDR1 as MDHEN and CDR2 as SYDVKM. J was trimmed by 3 bases and V by 3 bases; bases with no gene match: 4. The CDR3, as DNA: TGTGCCAGCAGTTTTGGACAGGGTTTCTACAATGAGCAGTTCTTC. The encoded protein is CASSFGQGFYNEQFF.

This clonotype was seen only once. Being one base from a much bigger clone, this may be a read error. The chain combines TRBV12-3 or TRBV12-4 with TRBJ2-1; weak D call: TRBD2 (5 bases). The CDR3 runs to 15 residues. The germline V and J ends were trimmed by 4 bases and 11 bases, with 21 bases remaining between them. CDR3 amino acids: CASSSLGPFTMQQFF. Here the CDR3 DNA reads TGTGCCAGCAGTTCACTAGGGCCCTTTACAATGCAGCAGTTCTTC.

The table lists this clonotype with many counts. CDR3: CASSPEAGGPRNEQFF. In DNA, the CDR3 is TGCGCCAGCAGCCCGGAAGCGGGAGGGCCTCGGAATGAGCAGTTCTTC. The chain has TRBV5-1 and TRBJ2-1; 10 bases match TRBD2. The CDR3 is 16 amino acids. The trim removed 4 bases at V and 7 bases at J, leaving 11 bases unmatched. Germline V gene lookup returns CDR1 SGHRS and CDR2 YFSETQ.

This clonotype occurred many times. This chain uses TRBV29-1 with TRBJ1-2; 8 bases are a match to TRBD1. V lost 8 bases to trimming and J lost 0 bases; unmatched junction nucleotides: 5. The germline V gene has CDR1 SQVTM and CDR2 ANQGSEA. The CDR3 length is 13 residues. This chain's CDR3 is CSFTQGANYGYTF. Written as DNA, the CDR3 is TGCAGCTTTACACAGGGGGCTAACTATGGCTACACCTTC.

There are many counts of this clonotype. This chain connects TRBV20-1 to TRBJ2-1; D gene uncertain. CDR3 size: 11 residues. Germline V gives CDR1 DFQATT, CDR2 SNEGSKA (reference sequence). This CDR3 reads CRARSPNEQFF. In DNA form, the CDR3 reads TGCAGGGCCCGCTCCCCAAATGAGCAGTTCTTC.

This clonotype was found many times. The rearrangement links TRBV11-2 to TRBJ2-7; D is uncertain. V lost 5 bases and J 2 bases, leaving 7 bases between the germline ends. The germline CDR1 and CDR2 sequences are SGHAT and FQNNGV. The CDR3 sequence is 12 residues long. The CDR3 region is CASSPVAYEQYF. In DNA, the CDR3 is TGTGCCAGCAGCCCAGTGGCCTACGAGCAGTACTTC.

There are many counts of this clonotype. The chain recombines TRBV29-1 with TRBJ2-2, with 9 bases aligning to TRBD1. Germline-derived CDR1 and CDR2 are SQVTM and ANQGSEA. V dropped 5 bases and J dropped 6; count of bases not matched to a gene: 4. The CDR3 extends over 13 amino acids. Here the CDR3 reads CSVYGTGSGELFF. The CDR3 DNA reads as TGCAGCGTTTACGGGACAGGGTCCGGGGAGCTGTTTTTT.

This clonotype has ten or more counts. This rearrangement joins TRBV12-3 or TRBV12-4 to TRBJ1-4; no firm D call. The CDR3 spans 13 residues. Trimming cost V 3 bases and J 0 bases, with 2 bases left between them. Here the CDR3 reads CASSLATNEKLFF. CDR3 DNA: TGTGCCAGCAGTTTGGCAACTAATGAAAAACTGTTTTTT.

This clonotype showed up many times. The chain couples TRBV20-1 to TRBJ2-5; 7 nucleotides match TRBD2. CDR1 is DFQATT and CDR2 is SNEGSKA in the germline V gene (reference sequence). The CDR3 totals 14 residues. V trimming: 4 bases; J trimming: 3 bases; junction bases outside the gene matches: 8. The chain's CDR3 is CSATPAGSEETQYF. In DNA, the CDR3 is TGCAGTGCTACCCCAGCGGGATCGGAAGAGACCCAGTACTTC.